Each of the 30 T cell receptor beta chains below was sequenced from the same sample in a study of blood T cell repertoires in COVID-19. Using immunoSEQ multiplex PCR, the repertoire was profiled, and TCRdb retains in-frame clones only, with some absent. The table lists tens of thousands of clones, approximately 90% of them singletons. What was sequenced was peripheral blood. These receptors all stem from a human donor with active COVID-19. The donor label of this sample is uncertain.

The genes are TRBV7-2 and TRBJ1-3, with D unclear. Per the germline V gene, CDR1 is SGHTA and CDR2 is FQGNSA. CDR3 length: 15 amino acids. V lost 5 bases, J lost 3 bases, and 14 bases lay in between. The CDR3 region has the DNA TGTGCCAGCAGCCCTCGTGAGGTCGGTGGAAACACCATATATTTT. This gives the protein CASSPREVGGNTIYF.

The rearrangement links TRBV9 to TRBJ2-7, with 8 bases identical to TRBD1. V dropped 2 bases and J dropped 4; count of bases not matched to a gene: 5. Per the germline V gene, CDR1 is SGDLS and CDR2 is YYNGEE. This CDR3 has 14 amino acids. CDR3 in amino acids: CASSVPRDRYEQYF. As DNA, the CDR3 is TGTGCCAGCAGCGTCCCCAGGGACAGGTACGAGCAGTACTTC.

The chain joins TRBV5-4 to TRBJ2-3, with TRBD2 as a possible D gene (6 bases). CDR3 length: 17 amino acids. The ends were cut back, 4 bases at V and 1 base at J, with 19 bases in the middle. Germline V gene sequence: CDR1 SGHNT, CDR2 YYREEE (reference sequence). CDR3: CASSRGLQGLGTDTQYF. DNA of the CDR3: TGTGCCAGCAGCCGGGGGTTGCAGGGTCTAGGCACAGATACGCAGTATTTT.

The chain combines TRBV11-2 with TRBJ2-1; 9 bases match TRBD2. This CDR3 has 16 amino acids. Germline CDR1 is SGHAT and CDR2 is FQNNGV. With 1 base clipped from V and 3 bases from J, the junction kept 4 bases outside the gene matches. The CDR3 protein is CASSLAGTSNYNEQFF. CDR3 nucleotide sequence: TGTGCCAGCAGCTTAGCGGGGACTAGCAACTACAATGAGCAGTTCTTC.

The genes are TRBV24-1 and TRBJ2-3, with TRBD1 matching 7 bases. The junction had 5 bases not matched to a gene; V was cut back by 0 bases and J by 3 bases. Per the germline V gene, CDR1 is KGHDR and CDR2 is SFDVKD. The CDR3 extends over 16 amino acids. Here the CDR3 reads CATSDLGAGGTDTQYF. CDR3 nucleotide sequence: TGTGCCACCAGTGATTTGGGGGCAGGGGGAACAGATACGCAGTATTTT.

This clone was detected only a few times. The gene calls are TRBV6-5 and TRBJ2-7; D uncertain. The CDR3 is made up of 13 amino acids. Germline values: CDR1 MNHEY, CDR2 SVGAGI. Trimming left V 5 bases short and J 3 bases short, with 11 bases between. CDR3 in amino acids: CASSRMVDYEQYF. The CDR3 DNA reads as TGTGCCAGCAGTCGAATGGTAGACTACGAGCAGTACTTC.

This chain joins TRBV3-1 (or the pseudogene TRBV3-2) and TRBJ1-2; 7 bases fit TRBD1. Trimming at V came to 6 bases and at J to 6 bases, leaving 13 bases not matched to a gene. From germline, CDR1 is LGHDT and CDR2 YNNKEL (reference sequence). The CDR3 covers 15 residues. CDR3 DNA sequence: TGTGCCAGCAGACACGAGACAGGGAGTAAGGATGGCTACACCTTC. Translation: CASRHETGSKDGYTF.

This chain links TRBV4-2 with TRBJ2-7; 11 bases fit TRBD2. The germline CDR1 and CDR2 sequences are LGHNA and YNFKEQ. The V segment lost 4 bases and the J segment 5 bases; nucleotides outside the gene matches: 7. The CDR3 is 15 amino acids. CDR3 amino acids: CASSPGLADNNEQYF. In DNA, the CDR3 is TGTGCCAGCAGCCCGGGACTAGCGGACAACAACGAGCAGTACTTC.

The J gene is TRBJ2-7, the V gene TRBV27; a weak D match, TRBD1 (5 bases). The length of the CDR3 is 13 residues. From germline, CDR1 is MNHEY and CDR2 SMNVEV (reference sequence). V shed 5 bases and J shed 9 bases, with 17 bases lying between them. CDR3 DNA sequence: TGTGCCAGCAGTCCCTCGAGGCAGGGCAGGCAGTACTTC. Residues: CASSPSRQGRQYF.

The chain has TRBV9 and TRBJ1-6, with D possibly being TRBD1 (5 bases). The CDR3 contains 13 residues. Trimming cost V 1 base and J 9 bases, with 8 bases left between them. Germline-derived CDR1 and CDR2 are SGDLS and YYNGEE. The CDR3 nucleotides read TGTGCCAGCAGCGTAAAGCAGGGTTCACCCCTCCACTTT. As protein: CASSVKQGSPLHF.

The V and J genes are TRBV5-1 and TRBJ2-7; 10 bases map to TRBD1. Germline assignment: CDR1 SGHRS and CDR2 YFSETQ. The CDR3 is 14 amino acids. V dropped 6 bases and J dropped 2; count of bases not matched to a gene: 5. The CDR3 spells CASKGQGMTYEQYF. CDR3 in DNA: TGCGCCAGCAAGGGACAGGGGATGACCTACGAGCAGTACTTC.

The genes are TRBV2 and TRBJ2-3, with a weak D call TRBD1 (6 bases). The CDR3 extends over 12 amino acids. Deletions cut 11 bases from V and 5 bases from J, with 14 bases between. Per the germline V gene, CDR1 is SNHLY and CDR2 is FYNNEI. The CDR3 protein is CACRGWGDTQYF. For the CDR3, the DNA is TGTGCCTGTAGGGGGTGGGGAGATACGCAGTATTTT.

The chain couples TRBV11-2 to TRBJ2-7; a weak D match, TRBD2 (7 bases). This CDR3 contains 13 residues. V was trimmed by 5 bases and J by 3 bases, leaving 11 bases between them. Germline CDR1 reads SGHAT; CDR2 reads FQNNGV. The CDR3 protein is CASSLGGGYEQYF. As DNA, the CDR3 is TGTGCCAGCAGCCTAGGGGGGGGCTACGAGCAGTACTTC.

The rearrangement links TRBV14 to TRBJ1-1; D might be TRBD1 (5 bases). CDR1 and CDR2 (germline): SGHDN, FVKESK. Trimming left V 4 bases short and J 5 bases short, with 14 bases between. The CDR3 runs 14 residues. The CDR3 is CASSPSRGWTEAFF. CDR3 nucleotides: TGTGCCAGCAGCCCCTCAAGGGGATGGACTGAAGCTTTCTTT.

The CDR3: CASKSPARTGELFF. In DNA, the CDR3 is TGTGCCAGCAAGTCCCCAGCGCGGACCGGGGAGCTGTTTTTT. This sequence joins TRBV2 and TRBJ2-2; D uncertain. Deletions cut 7 bases from V and 5 bases from J, with 14 bases between. The CDR3 has 14 residues. Germline-derived CDR1 and CDR2 are SNHLY and FYNNEI.

This clone was picked up one time. The chain couples TRBV2 to TRBJ1-1; D is possibly TRBD1 (6 bases). V shed 3 bases and J shed 3 bases, with 14 bases lying between them. The length of the CDR3 is 15 residues. The germline V gene encodes CDR1 SNHLY and CDR2 FYNNEI. The CDR3 DNA follows: TGTGCCAGCAGTGATGTCCCCCAGGGGCACACTGAAGCTTTCTTT. This codes for CASSDVPQGHTEAFF.

The rearrangement uses TRBV3-1 (or the pseudogene TRBV3-2) and TRBJ2-2; 7 bases map to TRBD1. Germline V gene data show CDR1 as LGHDT and CDR2 as YNNKEL (reference sequence). The CDR3 loop spans 17 amino acids. The V segment lost 6 bases and the J segment 3 bases; nucleotides outside the gene matches: 13. CDR3 DNA: TGTGCCAGCAGTCCGAGAGCCAGACAGGGTGACACCGGGGAGCTGTTTTTT. This encodes CASSPRARQGDTGELFF.

For the CDR3, the DNA is TGTGCCAGCAGAGGGACAGATTTCTACAATGAGCAGTTCTTC. Its protein product is CASRGTDFYNEQFF. The chain couples TRBV7-2 to TRBJ2-1; 7 bases fit TRBD1. The V and J ends lost 6 bases and 3 bases, in that order; junction bases with no gene match: 5. The CDR3 sequence is 14 residues long. Germline loops: CDR1 SGHTA, CDR2 FQGNSA.

This clone was found a few times. This CDR3 is CASGLLNTEAFF. As DNA, the CDR3 is TGCGCCAGCGGACTCCTGAACACTGAAGCTTTCTTT. The rearrangement joins TRBV10-2 to TRBJ1-1, with D uncertain. Germline V CDR1 and CDR2: WSHSY, SAAADI. V lost 8 bases and J lost 0, with 7 bases in between. The CDR3 runs to 12 residues.

V is TRBV6-6 and J is TRBJ1-1; no definite D call. V lost 5 bases to trimming and J lost 7 bases, with 14 bases between them. From germline, CDR1 is MNHNY and CDR2 SVGAGI (reference sequence). This CDR3 is 13 amino acids long. The CDR3 DNA sequence: TGTGCCAGCAGTCCCCAGGAATACGGTGAAGCTTTCTTT. It specifies CASSPQEYGEAFF.

The chain carries TRBV6-2 or TRBV6-3 and TRBJ2-3; 9 bases agree with TRBD2. Unmatched junction bases numbered 15, after V lost 2 bases and J lost 0 bases. The CDR3 runs 20 residues. The germline CDR1 and CDR2 sequences are MNHEY and SVGEGT. The CDR3 loop is CASSYRLGAGGPRSTDTQYF. CDR3 nucleotides: TGTGCCAGCAGTTACCGCCTGGGGGCGGGGGGGCCTAGGAGCACAGATACGCAGTATTTT.

The rearrangement joins TRBV7-6 to TRBJ2-1, with a weak D call TRBD2 (5 bases). V was trimmed by 8 bases and J by 7 bases, leaving 21 bases between them. Germline V CDR1 and CDR2: SGHVS, FNYEAQ. This CDR3 contains 15 residues. The CDR3, as DNA: TGTGCCAGCGTGGGCCGGGGATTCAGTGGGAATGAGCAGTTCTTC. Translating it yields CASVGRGFSGNEQFF.

This chain links TRBV2 with TRBJ2-5; a possible D gene is TRBD1 (6 bases). The germline V and J ends were trimmed by 2 bases and 5 bases, with 12 bases remaining between them. The CDR3 totals 14 residues. Germline CDR1 reads SNHLY; CDR2 reads FYNNEI. The CDR3 region is CASSERRGWETQYF. In DNA, the CDR3 is TGTGCCAGCAGTGAACGCAGGGGATGGGAGACCCAGTACTTC. Variable domain in full (rest from reference TRBV2 and TRBJ2-5): EPEVTQTPSHQVTQMGQEVILRCVPISNHLYFYWYRQILGQKVEFLVSFYNNEISEKSEIFDDQFSVERPDGSNFTLKIRSTKLEDSAMYFCASSERRGWETQYFGPGTRLLVL.

The chain carries TRBV27 and TRBJ2-2; TRBD1 matches at 12 bases. V dropped 5 bases and J dropped 7; count of bases not matched to a gene: 11. The CDR3 length is 17 residues. Germline V gives CDR1 MNHEY, CDR2 SMNVEV (reference sequence). CDR3 residues: CASSLSGTGGLGGELFF. CDR3 in DNA: TGTGCCAGCAGTCTTTCAGGGACAGGGGGCCTGGGCGGGGAGCTGTTTTTT.

The chain links TRBV7-8 to TRBJ1-1; 7 bases align to TRBD1. CDR1 is SGHVS, CDR2 FQNEAQ, per germline. Trimming removed 2 bases from V and 4 bases from J; junction bases left unmatched: 7. The CDR3 spans 15 residues. CDR3 bases: TGTGCCAGCAGCTTACCACTCCCAGGGGGCACTGAAGCTTTCTTT. Its protein is CASSLPLPGGTEAFF.

The V call is TRBV7-9, the J call TRBJ2-7; 7 bases line up with TRBD1. V shed 5 bases and J 5 bases; nucleotides not matched to a gene: 6. Germline loops: CDR1 SEHNR, CDR2 FQNEAQ (reference sequence). This CDR3 is 13 amino acids long. The chain's CDR3 is CASSPGGSHEQYF. Written as DNA, the CDR3 is TGTGCCAGCAGCCCAGGGGGATCACACGAGCAGTACTTC.

The chain carries TRBV5-1 and TRBJ2-7; a possible D gene is TRBD2 (5 bases). Germline CDR1 is SGHRS and CDR2 is YFSETQ. This CDR3 has 15 amino acids. The ends were cut back, 4 bases at V and 5 bases at J, with 19 bases in the middle. DNA of the CDR3: TGCGCCAGCAGCCGCACACTAGATACTCCGGACGAGCAGTACTTC. It translates to CASSRTLDTPDEQYF. Combining the CDR3 with reference TRBV5-1 and TRBJ2-7 gives the whole variable domain KAGVTQTPRYLIKTRGQQVTLSCSPISGHRSVSWYQQTPGQGLQFLFEYFSETQRNKGNFPGRFSGRQFSNSRSEMNVSTLELGDSALYLCASSRTLDTPDEQYFGPGTRLTVT.

V and J are TRBV2 and TRBJ2-4, with TRBD2 matching over 7 bases. Per germline, CDR1 SNHLY and CDR2 FYNNEI. The V gene end was trimmed by 0 bases and the J gene end by 7 bases; junction bases not matched to a gene: 12. The CDR3 sequence is 17 residues long. CDR3 DNA: TGTGCCAGCAGTGAAGCGCGTGGGGCGGGGGTCGGGAACATTCAGTACTTC. It encodes CASSEARGAGVGNIQYF.

The chain joins TRBV2 to TRBJ2-7, with 7 bases aligning to TRBD1. The V segment lost 3 bases and the J segment 2 bases; nucleotides outside the gene matches: 4. The CDR3 contains 14 residues. CDR1 and CDR2 (germline): SNHLY, FYNNEI. The CDR3 region has the DNA TGTGCCAGCAGTGAGGGGACAGCGACCTACGAGCAGTACTTC. As protein: CASSEGTATYEQYF.

The chain recombines TRBV11-2 with TRBJ1-4; 9 bases are shared with TRBD1. The CDR3 length is 17 residues. In germline, CDR1 is SGHAT, CDR2 FQNNGV. V trimming: 5 bases; J trimming: 4 bases; junction bases outside the gene matches: 11. CDR3 in amino acids: CASSRTGTGPFNEKLFF. CDR3 bases: TGTGCCAGCAGCCGGACCGGGACAGGGCCTTTTAATGAAAAACTGTTTTTT.